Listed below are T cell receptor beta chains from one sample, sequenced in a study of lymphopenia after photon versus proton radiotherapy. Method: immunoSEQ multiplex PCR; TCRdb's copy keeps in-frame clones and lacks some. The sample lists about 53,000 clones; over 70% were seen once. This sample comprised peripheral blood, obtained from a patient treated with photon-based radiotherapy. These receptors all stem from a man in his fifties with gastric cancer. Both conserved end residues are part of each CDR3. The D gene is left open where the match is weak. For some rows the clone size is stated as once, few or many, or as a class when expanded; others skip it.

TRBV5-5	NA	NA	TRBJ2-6	CASSSTAHSGANVLTF	TGTGCCAGCAGCTCGACAGCCCACTCTGGGGCCAACGTCCTGACTTTC
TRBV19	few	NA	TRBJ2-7	CASSIAGPSGEQYF	TGTGCCAGTAGTATCGCCGGGCCCTCCGGGGAGCAGTACTTC
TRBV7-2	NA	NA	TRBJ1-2	CASSLGQANYGYTF	TGTGCCAGCAGCTTAGGACAGGCTAACTATGGCTACACCTTC
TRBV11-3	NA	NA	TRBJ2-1	CASSLVGDGNEQFF	TGTGCCAGCAGCTTAGTAGGGGACGGGAATGAGCAGTTCTTC
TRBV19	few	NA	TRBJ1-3	CASARVSGNTIYF	TGTGCCAGCGCTAGGGTATCCGGAAACACCATATATTTT
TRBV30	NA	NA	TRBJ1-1	CAWSPGFTEAFF	TGTGCCTGGAGTCCCGGTTTCACTGAAGCTTTCTTT
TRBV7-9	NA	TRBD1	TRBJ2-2	CASSPQGLDTGELFF	TGTGCCAGCAGCCCACAGGGGCTTGACACCGGGGAGCTGTTTTTT
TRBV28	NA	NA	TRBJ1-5	CASSSEGLGNQPQHF	TGTGCCAGCAGTTCGGAGGGTTTGGGCAATCAGCCCCAGCATTTT
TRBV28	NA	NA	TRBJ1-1	CASSLSSGPWAFF	TGTGCCAGCAGTTTATCGTCCGGCCCATGGGCTTTCTTT
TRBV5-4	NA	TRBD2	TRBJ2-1	CASSSLAGGPNEQFF	TGTGCCAGCAGCTCACTAGCGGGAGGGCCCAATGAGCAGTTCTTC
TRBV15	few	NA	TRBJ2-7	CATSTQSYEQYF	TGTGCCACCAGCACCCAGTCGTACGAGCAGTACTTC
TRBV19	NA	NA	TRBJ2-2	CASSTRRAYTGELFF	TGTGCCAGTAGCACTCGGAGGGCCTACACCGGGGAGCTGTTTTTT
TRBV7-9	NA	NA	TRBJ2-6	CASSYGTLPGANVLTF	TGTGCCAGCAGCTATGGGACCCTCCCTGGGGCCAACGTCCTGACTTTC
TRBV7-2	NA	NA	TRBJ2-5	CASRGTGWETQYF	TGTGCCAGCAGGGGGACGGGGTGGGAGACCCAGTACTTC
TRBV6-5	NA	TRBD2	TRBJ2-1	CASSKTSGSDSNRFF	TGTGCCAGCAGCAAGACTAGCGGGAGCGATTCGAATCGGTTCTTC
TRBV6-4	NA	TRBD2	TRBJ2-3	CASSSGTRDTDTQYF	TGTGCCAGCAGTTCCGGGACTAGAGACACAGATACGCAGTATTTT
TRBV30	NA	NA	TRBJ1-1	CAWRGGNTEAFF	TGTGCCTGGAGGGGCGGGAACACTGAAGCTTTCTTT
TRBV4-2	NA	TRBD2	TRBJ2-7	CASSQTGTSLSYEQYF	TGTGCCAGCAGCCAAACCGGGACTAGCCTTTCCTACGAGCAGTACTTC
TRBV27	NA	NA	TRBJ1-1	CASSLYVNTEAFF	TGTGCCAGCAGTTTATACGTGAACACTGAAGCTTTCTTT
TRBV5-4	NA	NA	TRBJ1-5	CASSREGGGQPQHF	TGTGCCAGCAGCCGGGAGGGGGGAGGTCAGCCCCAGCATTTT
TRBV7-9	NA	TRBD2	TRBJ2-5	CASSFSSGRETQYF	TGTGCCAGCAGCTTTAGTAGCGGGAGAGAGACCCAGTACTTC
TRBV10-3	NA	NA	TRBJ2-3	CAIKGGGTDTQYF	TGTGCCATCAAGGGGGGCGGGACAGATACGCAGTATTTT
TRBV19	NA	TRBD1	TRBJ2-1	CASSIGQGYNEQFF	TGTGCCAGTAGTATAGGACAGGGCTACAATGAGCAGTTCTTC
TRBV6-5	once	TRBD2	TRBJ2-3	CASSRGRGADTQYF	TGTGCCAGCAGTCGCGGGAGAGGCGCAGATACGCAGTATTTT
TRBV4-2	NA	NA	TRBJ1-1	CASSQGRTAVMNTEAFF	TGTGCCAGCAGCCAAGGCCGGACTGCAGTCATGAACACTGAAGCTTTCTTT
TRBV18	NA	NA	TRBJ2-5	CASSPPKTEKETQYF	TGTGCCAGCTCACCACCGAAAACAGAAAAAGAGACCCAGTACTTC
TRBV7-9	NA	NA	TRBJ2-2	CASSFLVGGELFF	TGTGCCAGCAGCTTCTTAGTGGGCGGGGAGCTGTTTTTT
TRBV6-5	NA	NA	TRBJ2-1	CASRDYSYNEQFF	TGTGCCAGCAGGGACTACTCCTACAATGAGCAGTTCTTC
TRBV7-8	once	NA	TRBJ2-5	CASAQAQVETQYF	TGTGCCAGCGCCCAGGCGCAGGTGGAGACCCAGTACTTC
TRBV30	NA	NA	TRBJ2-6	CAWTLGLYSGANVLTF	TGTGCCTGGACCCTGGGGCTCTACTCTGGGGCCAACGTCCTGACTTTC
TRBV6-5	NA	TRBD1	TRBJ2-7	CASSSPYRGFDEQYF	TGTGCCAGCAGTTCACCCTACAGGGGGTTCGACGAGCAGTACTTC
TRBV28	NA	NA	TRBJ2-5	CASSPIVGETQYF	TGTGCCAGCAGCCCCATAGTAGGGGAGACCCAGTACTTC
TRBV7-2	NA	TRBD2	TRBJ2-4	CASSLAAGLAGGAKNIQYF	TGTGCCAGCAGCTTGGCCGCGGGACTAGCGGGAGGGGCCAAAAACATTCAGTACTTC
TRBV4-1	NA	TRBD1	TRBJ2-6	CASSQDLGQSISGANVLTF	TGCGCCAGCAGCCAAGATCTGGGACAGTCTATTTCTGGGGCCAACGTCCTGACTTTC
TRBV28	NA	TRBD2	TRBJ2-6	CASSLSGGSGANVLTF	TGTGCCAGCAGTTTATCGGGGGGCTCTGGGGCCAACGTCCTGACTTTC
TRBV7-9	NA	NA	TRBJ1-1	CASSLTGTPIEAFF	TGTGCCAGCAGCTTAACCGGGACGCCTATTGAAGCTTTCTTT
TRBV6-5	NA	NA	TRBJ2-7	CASSLVSKAGEQYF	TGTGCCAGCAGTTTAGTCTCGAAAGCGGGCGAGCAGTACTTC
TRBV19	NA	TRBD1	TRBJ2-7	CASSIPRRQGHEQYF	TGTGCCAGTAGTATTCCCCGGAGACAGGGACACGAGCAGTACTTC
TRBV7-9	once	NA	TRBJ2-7	CASSSLTYEQYF	TGTGCCAGCAGCTCTCTAACCTACGAGCAGTACTTC
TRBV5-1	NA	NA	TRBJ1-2	CASSLRADGYTF	TGCGCCAGCAGCTTGCGGGCTGACGGCTACACCTTC
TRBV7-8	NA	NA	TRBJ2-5	CASSLGLAQETQYF	TGTGCCAGCAGCTTAGGATTGGCGCAAGAGACCCAGTACTTC
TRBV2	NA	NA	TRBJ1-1	CAISGAVNTEAFF	TGTGCCATCTCTGGGGCAGTGAACACTGAAGCTTTCTTT
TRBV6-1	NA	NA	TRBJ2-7	CASSERGEGSYEQYF	TGTGCCAGCAGTGAACGGGGTGAAGGCTCCTACGAGCAGTACTTC
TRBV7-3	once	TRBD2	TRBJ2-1	CASSLDGLVYEQFF	TGTGCCAGCAGCTTAGATGGACTAGTATATGAGCAGTTCTTC
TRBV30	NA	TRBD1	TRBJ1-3	CAWYRDRASSGNTIYF	TGTGCCTGGTACCGGGACAGGGCGAGCTCTGGAAACACCATATATTTT
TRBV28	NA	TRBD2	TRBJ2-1	CASSRPGWSGSSYNEQFF	TGTGCCAGCAGCCGCCCCGGCTGGAGCGGGAGCTCCTACAATGAGCAGTTCTTC